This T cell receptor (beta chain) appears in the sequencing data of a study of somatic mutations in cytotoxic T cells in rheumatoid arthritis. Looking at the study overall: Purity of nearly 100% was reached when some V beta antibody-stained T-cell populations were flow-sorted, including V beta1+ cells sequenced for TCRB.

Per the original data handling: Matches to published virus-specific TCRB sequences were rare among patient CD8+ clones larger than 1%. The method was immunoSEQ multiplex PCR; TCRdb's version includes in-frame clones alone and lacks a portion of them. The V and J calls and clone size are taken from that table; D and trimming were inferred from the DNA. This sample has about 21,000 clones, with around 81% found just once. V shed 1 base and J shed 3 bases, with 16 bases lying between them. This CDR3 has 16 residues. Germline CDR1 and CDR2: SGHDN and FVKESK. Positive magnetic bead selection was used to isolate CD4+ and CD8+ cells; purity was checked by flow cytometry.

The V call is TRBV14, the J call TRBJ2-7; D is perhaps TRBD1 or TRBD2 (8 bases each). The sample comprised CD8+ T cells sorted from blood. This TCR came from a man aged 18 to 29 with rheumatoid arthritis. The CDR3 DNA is TGTGCCAGCAGCCAAGTTAGCGGGACAGGACTCTACGAGCAGTACTTC. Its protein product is CASSQVSGTGLYEQYF.